This is a list of T cell receptor beta chains from one sample in a study of blood T cell repertoires in COVID-19. TCRdb's table, derived via immunoSEQ multiplex PCR, lists solely in-frame clones and lacks some. Of about 220,000 clones in the sample, 80% were seen once. Sequenced: peripheral blood. The receptor set was obtained from a human donor in a cohort sampled during active COVID-19. CDR3s leave out the opening cysteine and the closing phenylalanine or tryptophan. Each record gives: CDR3 length, V gene, CDR3 protein.

cdr3_length: 11
v_call: TRBV6-5
cdr3_aa: ASSTGFSNEQF

cdr3_length: 13
v_call: TRBV14
cdr3_aa: ASSTIANAYNEQF

cdr3_length: 14
v_call: TRBV6-6
cdr3_aa: ASSYAAGDSNQPQH

cdr3_length: 11
v_call: TRBV10-3
cdr3_aa: AIRGDSNYGYT

cdr3_length: 11
v_call: TRBV5-6
cdr3_aa: ASSFIAQETQY

cdr3_length: 14
v_call: TRBV6-6
cdr3_aa: ASSYSRAGGRDTQY

cdr3_length: 12
v_call: TRBV5-5
cdr3_aa: ASSLASGEYEQY

cdr3_length: 10
v_call: TRBV30
cdr3_aa: AWREGLYEQY

cdr3_length: 12
v_call: TRBV27
cdr3_aa: ASSLSRANYGYT

cdr3_length: 13
v_call: TRBV27
cdr3_aa: ASSGAGTGGYEQY

cdr3_length: 15
v_call: TRBV2
cdr3_aa: ASSPRPAGWVSEKLF

cdr3_length: 15
v_call: TRBV7-6
cdr3_aa: ASSLARLAGGPEEQF

cdr3_length: 11
v_call: TRBV18
cdr3_aa: ASSPPSPWELF

cdr3_length: 12
v_call: TRBV11-2
cdr3_aa: ASSLGPGGYEQY

cdr3_length: 12
v_call: TRBV7-3
cdr3_aa: ASSLSGIEDTQY

cdr3_length: 15
v_call: TRBV27
cdr3_aa: ASSLFRRGQANYGYT

cdr3_length: 12
v_call: TRBV5-6
cdr3_aa: ASSRTGVAYEQY

cdr3_length: 16
v_call: TRBV9
cdr3_aa: ASSVGGSGAGGYNEQF

cdr3_length: 13
v_call: TRBV7-2
cdr3_aa: ASSFGTPRLGEQF

cdr3_length: 13
v_call: TRBV2
cdr3_aa: ASSAGGAASGEQY

cdr3_length: 11
v_call: TRBV7-2
cdr3_aa: ASSFLARDTQY

cdr3_length: 11
v_call: TRBV5-1
cdr3_aa: ASSSGVVAEAF

cdr3_length: 10
v_call: TRBV10-3
cdr3_aa: AISGVRDTAF

cdr3_length: 13
v_call: TRBV9
cdr3_aa: ASSPGTQLQETQY

cdr3_length: 12
v_call: TRBV5-1
cdr3_aa: ASSLGQGLYGYT

cdr3_length: 10
v_call: TRBV6-5
cdr3_aa: ASSYQGGEQY

cdr3_length: 11
v_call: TRBV12-3/TRBV12-4
cdr3_aa: ASSTGVVGKLF

cdr3_length: 13
v_call: TRBV27
cdr3_aa: ASSSSGTMNTEAF

cdr3_length: 11
v_call: TRBV19
cdr3_aa: ASSKTDWAEAF

cdr3_length: 12
v_call: TRBV7-8
cdr3_aa: ASSSTGTNTEAF

cdr3_length: 12
v_call: TRBV6-6
cdr3_aa: ASSYPTGTESYT

cdr3_length: 14
v_call: TRBV19
cdr3_aa: ASSTPRGATGNTIY

cdr3_length: 12
v_call: TRBV9
cdr3_aa: ASSVGAGLNVLT

cdr3_length: 10
v_call: TRBV6-5
cdr3_aa: ASKGAHYEQY

cdr3_length: 12
v_call: TRBV9
cdr3_aa: ASSAGDSGYGYT

cdr3_length: 12
v_call: TRBV19
cdr3_aa: ASSLSGSSYEQY

cdr3_length: 12
v_call: TRBV4-1
cdr3_aa: ASSQGILDTEQY

cdr3_length: 12
v_call: TRBV27
cdr3_aa: ASSLASGHDEQF

cdr3_length: 11
v_call: TRBV28
cdr3_aa: ASSLSGTDTQY

cdr3_length: 12
v_call: TRBV6-1
cdr3_aa: ASSEATVQETQY

cdr3_length: 13
v_call: TRBV2
cdr3_aa: ASSEERGGGQPQH